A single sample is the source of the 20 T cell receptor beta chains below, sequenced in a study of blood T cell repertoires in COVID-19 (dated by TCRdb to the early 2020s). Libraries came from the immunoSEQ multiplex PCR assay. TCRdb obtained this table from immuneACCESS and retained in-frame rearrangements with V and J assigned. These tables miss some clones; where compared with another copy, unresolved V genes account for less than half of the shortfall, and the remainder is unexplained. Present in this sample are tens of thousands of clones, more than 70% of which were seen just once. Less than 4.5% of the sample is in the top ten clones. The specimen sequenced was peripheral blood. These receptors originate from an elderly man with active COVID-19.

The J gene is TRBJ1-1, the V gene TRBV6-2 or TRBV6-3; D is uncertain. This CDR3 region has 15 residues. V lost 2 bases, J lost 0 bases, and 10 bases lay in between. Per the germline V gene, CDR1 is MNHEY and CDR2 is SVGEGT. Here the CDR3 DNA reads TGTGCCAGCAGTTACGCGGGAGAGATGAACACTGAAGCTTTCTTT. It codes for CASSYAGEMNTEAFF.

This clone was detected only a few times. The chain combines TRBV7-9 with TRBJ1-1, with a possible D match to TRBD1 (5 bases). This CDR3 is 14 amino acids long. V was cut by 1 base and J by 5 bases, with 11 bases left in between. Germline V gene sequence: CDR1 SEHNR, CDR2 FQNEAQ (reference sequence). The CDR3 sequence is CASSLGQGYTEAFF. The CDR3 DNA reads TGTGCCAGCAGCTTAGGGCAGGGATATACTGAAGCTTTCTTT. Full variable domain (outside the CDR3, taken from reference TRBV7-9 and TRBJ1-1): DTGVSQNPRHKITKRGQNVTFRCDPISEHNRLYWYRQTLGQGPEFLTYFQNEAQLEKSRLLSDRFSAERPKGSFSTLEIQRTEQGDSAMYLCASSLGQGYTEAFFGQGTRLTVV.

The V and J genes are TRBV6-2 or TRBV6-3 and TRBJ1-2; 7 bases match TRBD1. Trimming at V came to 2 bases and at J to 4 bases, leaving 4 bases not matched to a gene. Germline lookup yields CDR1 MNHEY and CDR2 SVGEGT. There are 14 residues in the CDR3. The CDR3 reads CASSYEGGSYGYTF. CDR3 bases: TGTGCCAGCAGTTACGAAGGGGGCAGCTATGGCTACACCTTC.

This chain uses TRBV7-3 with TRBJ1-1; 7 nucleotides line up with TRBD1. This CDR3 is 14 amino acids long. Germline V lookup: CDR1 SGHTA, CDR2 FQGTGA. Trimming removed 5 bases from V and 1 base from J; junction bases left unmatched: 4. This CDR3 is CASSPQGGNTEAFF. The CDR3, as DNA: TGTGCCAGCAGCCCCCAGGGGGGGAACACTGAAGCTTTCTTT.

CDR3 DNA: TGTGCCAGCAGCGTAACTCTCGGGACTGAGAATTCACCCCTCCACTTT. It translates to CASSVTLGTENSPLHF. The chain is built from TRBV9 and TRBJ1-6, with D possibly being TRBD1 (5 bases). The CDR3 is 16 residues long. The V gene's germline CDR1 is SGDLS and CDR2 YYNGEE. The V gene lost 1 base and the J gene lost 7 bases, with 15 bases spanning the gap.

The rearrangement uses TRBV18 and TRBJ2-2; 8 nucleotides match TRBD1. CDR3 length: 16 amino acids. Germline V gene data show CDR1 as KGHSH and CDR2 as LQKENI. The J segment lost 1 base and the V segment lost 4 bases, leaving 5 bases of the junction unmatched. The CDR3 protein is CASSLSGTGNTGELFF. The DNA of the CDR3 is TGTGCCAGCTCACTATCCGGGACAGGGAACACCGGGGAGCTGTTTTTT.

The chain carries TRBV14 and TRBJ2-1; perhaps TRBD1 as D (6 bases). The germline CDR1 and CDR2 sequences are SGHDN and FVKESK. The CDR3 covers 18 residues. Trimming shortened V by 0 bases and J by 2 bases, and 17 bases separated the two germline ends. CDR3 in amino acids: CASSQDTAGQGPYNEQFF. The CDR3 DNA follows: TGTGCCAGCAGCCAAGATACAGCCGGCCAGGGGCCCTACAATGAGCAGTTCTTC.

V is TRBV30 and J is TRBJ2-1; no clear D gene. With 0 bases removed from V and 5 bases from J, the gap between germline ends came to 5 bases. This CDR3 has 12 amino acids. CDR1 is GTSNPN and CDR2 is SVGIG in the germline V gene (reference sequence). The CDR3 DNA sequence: TGTGCCTGGAGTGTATTAAACAATGAGCAGTTCTTC. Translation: CAWSVLNNEQFF.

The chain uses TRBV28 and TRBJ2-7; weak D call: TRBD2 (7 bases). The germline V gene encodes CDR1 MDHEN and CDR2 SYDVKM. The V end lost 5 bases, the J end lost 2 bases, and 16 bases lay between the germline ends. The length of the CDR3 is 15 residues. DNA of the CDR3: TGTGCCAGCAGTAAAGGGGGGGAGAAGGCCTACGAGCAGTACTTC. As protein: CASSKGGEKAYEQYF.

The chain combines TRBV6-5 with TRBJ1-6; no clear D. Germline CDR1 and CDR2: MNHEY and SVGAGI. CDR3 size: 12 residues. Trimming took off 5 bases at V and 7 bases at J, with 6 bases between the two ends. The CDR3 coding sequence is TGTGCCAGCAGTCCTCGGAATTCACCCCTCCACTTT. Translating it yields CASSPRNSPLHF.

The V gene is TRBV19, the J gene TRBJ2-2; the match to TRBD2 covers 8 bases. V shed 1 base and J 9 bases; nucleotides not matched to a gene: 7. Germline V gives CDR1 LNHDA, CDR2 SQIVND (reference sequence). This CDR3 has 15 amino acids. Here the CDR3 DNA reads TGTGCCAGTAGTATAGGCGGCGGGAGGACGTGGGAGCTGTTTTTT. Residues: CASSIGGGRTWELFF.

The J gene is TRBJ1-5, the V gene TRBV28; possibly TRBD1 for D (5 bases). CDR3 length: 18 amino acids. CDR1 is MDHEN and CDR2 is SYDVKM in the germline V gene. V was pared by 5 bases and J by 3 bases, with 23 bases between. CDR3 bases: TGTGCCAGCAGTCAAAGCCAGGGCCTCGGGTCCCACAATCAGCCCCAGCATTTT. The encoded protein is CASSQSQGLGSHNQPQHF.

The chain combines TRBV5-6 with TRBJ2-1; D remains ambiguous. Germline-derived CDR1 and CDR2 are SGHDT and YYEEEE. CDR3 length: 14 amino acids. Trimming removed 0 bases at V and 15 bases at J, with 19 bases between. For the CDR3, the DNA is TGTGCCAGCAGCTTGGACTCAGAAATAAAGACTTTGTTCTTC. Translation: CASSLDSEIKTLFF. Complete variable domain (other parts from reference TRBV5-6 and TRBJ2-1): DAGVTQSPTHLIKTRGQQVTLRCSPKSGHDTVSWYQQALGQGPQFIFQYYEEEERQRGNFPDRFSGHQFPNYSSELNVNALLLGDSALYLCASSLDSEIKTLFFGPGTRLTVL.

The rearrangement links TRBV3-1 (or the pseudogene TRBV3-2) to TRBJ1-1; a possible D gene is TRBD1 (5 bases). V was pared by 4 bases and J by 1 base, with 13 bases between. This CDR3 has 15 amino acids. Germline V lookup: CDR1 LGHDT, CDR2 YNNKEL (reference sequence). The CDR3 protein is CASSPPEGENTEAFF. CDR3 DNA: TGTGCCAGCAGCCCACCTGAAGGGGAGAACACTGAAGCTTTCTTT.

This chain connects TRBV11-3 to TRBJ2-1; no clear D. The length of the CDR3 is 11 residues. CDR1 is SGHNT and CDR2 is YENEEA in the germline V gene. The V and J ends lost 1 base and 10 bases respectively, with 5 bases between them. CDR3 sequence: CASSLGAEQFF. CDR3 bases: TGTGCCAGCAGCTTAGGGGCCGAGCAGTTCTTC.

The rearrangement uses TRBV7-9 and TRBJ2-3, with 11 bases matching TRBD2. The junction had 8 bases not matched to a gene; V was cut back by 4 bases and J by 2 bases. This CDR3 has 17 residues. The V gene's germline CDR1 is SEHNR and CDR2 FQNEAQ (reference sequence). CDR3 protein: CASSSGTSGTNTDTQYF. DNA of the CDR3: TGTGCCAGCAGCTCCGGGACTAGCGGAACAAACACAGATACGCAGTATTTT.

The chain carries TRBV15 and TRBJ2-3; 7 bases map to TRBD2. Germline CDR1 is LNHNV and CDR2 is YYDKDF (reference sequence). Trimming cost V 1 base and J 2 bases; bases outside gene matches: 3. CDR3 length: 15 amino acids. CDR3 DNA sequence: TGTGCCACCAGCAGAGGGGAGGGGTTCACAGATACGCAGTATTTT. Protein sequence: CATSRGEGFTDTQYF.

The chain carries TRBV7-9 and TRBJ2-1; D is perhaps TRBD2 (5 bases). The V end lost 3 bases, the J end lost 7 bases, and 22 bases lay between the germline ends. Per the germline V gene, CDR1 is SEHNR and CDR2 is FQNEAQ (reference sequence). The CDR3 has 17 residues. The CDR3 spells CASSFQDWTTARNEQFF. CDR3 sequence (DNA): TGTGCCAGCAGCTTTCAGGACTGGACCACCGCGCGTAATGAGCAGTTCTTC.

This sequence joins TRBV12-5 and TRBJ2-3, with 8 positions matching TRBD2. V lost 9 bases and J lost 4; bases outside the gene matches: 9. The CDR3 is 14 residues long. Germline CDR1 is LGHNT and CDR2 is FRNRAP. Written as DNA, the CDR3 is TGTGCTAGCGGCCTGGGGCGGGAGGCAGATACGCAGTATTTT. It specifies CASGLGREADTQYF.

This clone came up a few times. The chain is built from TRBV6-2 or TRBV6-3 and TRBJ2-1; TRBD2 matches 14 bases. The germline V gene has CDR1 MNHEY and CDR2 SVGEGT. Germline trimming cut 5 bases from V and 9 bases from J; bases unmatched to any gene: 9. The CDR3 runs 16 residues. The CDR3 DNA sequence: TGTGCCAGCAGTCTACCCGGGACTAGCGGGAGTGCTGAGCAGTTCTTC. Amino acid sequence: CASSLPGTSGSAEQFF.